Listed below are T cell receptor beta chains from one sample, sequenced in a study of CD8 T cells in ankylosing spondylitis. MiXCR, run by TCRdb on the 5' RACE reads, gives a single entry per CDR3 protein. This table has 500,000 to 650,000 distinct CDR3 sequences, about 5% appearing once. The sample comprised blood, either unsorted or a sorted T cell fraction (not recorded which). The receptors stem from a male donor with ankylosing spondylitis. Both conserved end residues are part of each CDR3. Each record gives: J gene, V gene, CDR3 protein.

>TRBJ1-1|TRBV19
CASSTSRDRGEAFF
>TRBJ2-5|TRBV5-1
CASSLERLQETQYF
>TRBJ2-5|TRBV11-2
CASSLRAGAETQYF
>TRBJ2-5|TRBV11-2
CASSLQFRGQETQYF
>TRBJ1-4|TRBV20-1
CSARAKANEKLFF
>TRBJ2-2|TRBV7-3
CASSRRGGDTNTGELFF
>TRBJ2-2|TRBV27
CASSRSFPGQGTTGELFF
>TRBJ2-5|TRBV4-1
CASSQDRREETQYF
>TRBJ2-7|TRBV5-1
CASSLGQGHDEQYF
>TRBJ2-2|TRBV5-1
CASSSDTGELFF
>TRBJ1-2|TRBV20-1
CSARIQGRLTGYTF
>TRBJ1-4|TRBV12-3/TRBV12-4
CASRITLQEKLFF
>TRBJ1-2|TRBV5-1
CASSSHGDYGYTF
>TRBJ1-2|TRBV6-5
CASSYPLTGSYGYTF
>TRBJ2-7|TRBV5-1
CASSLHPSYEQYF
>TRBJ1-1|TRBV29-1
CSVRYTRVGMNTEAFF
>TRBJ1-2|TRBV7-9
CASTRTGPANYGYTF
>TRBJ2-7|TRBV12-3/TRBV12-4
CASSLEEGREQYF
>TRBJ1-1|TRBV7-9
CASSRQLSGTEAFF
>TRBJ1-2|TRBV12-3/TRBV12-4
CASSPMTKEGYTF
>TRBJ2-7|TRBV2
CASSQLTGPSYEQYF
>TRBJ2-1|TRBV20-1
CSSLRNEQFF
>TRBJ1-1|TRBV7-9
CASERTAENTEAFF
>TRBJ2-1|TRBV7-2
CASSFRAGLWVF
>TRBJ2-1|TRBV20-1
CSARVTSTYNEQFF
>TRBJ2-2|TRBV5-1
CASSLEVAVFTGELFF
>TRBJ1-2|TRBV29-1
CSVEDRVYGYTF
>TRBJ1-2|TRBV30
CAWSRGNYGYTF
>TRBJ1-5|TRBV15
CATSRGFGQGSNQPQHF
>TRBJ1-6|TRBV20-1
CSARDSGKGVYSPLHF
>TRBJ2-7|TRBV18
CASSPVGDPAYEQYF
>TRBJ1-1|TRBV20-1
CSASFGTAGRFAFF
>TRBJ1-2|TRBV12-3/TRBV12-4
CASSDGQAYGYTF